This T cell receptor (beta chain) was captured in a study of metastatic and nonmetastatic thyroid tumors. Patients had received no treatment of any kind before thyroid surgery. TCRdb redid the clone calls on the PCR reads using MiXCR. Seen here are 35,000 to 50,000 clones, around 16% observed once, and the top ten hold about a tenth. This clone was counted many times. The CDR3 runs to 15 residues. Germline V gene data show CDR1 as SGHTA and CDR2 as FQGTGA. With V trimmed by 5 bases and J by 7 bases, 6 bases remained unmatched. Source material: tumor tissue. The rearrangement uses TRBV7-3 and TRBJ2-2, with TRBD2 identical over 11 bases. The clonotype originates from a female donor with papillary thyroid cancer or a benign thyroid nodule (not recorded which). Some clones in this sample may be carry-over from other donors' samples. CDR3 protein: CASSTTSGSYGELFF. The DNA of the CDR3 is TGTGCCAGCAGCACTACTAGCGGGAGTTACGGGGAGCTGTTTTTT.